The present T cell receptor beta chain was sequenced within a study of T-cell reconstitution after alpha-beta-depleted transplantation in children. The authors prepared the TCRbeta library with unique molecular identifiers. One entry per CDR3 protein, called by TCRdb with MiXCR from the PCR reads. The sample lists about 600,000 distinct CDR3 sequences; 10% to 15% were seen once. General observations from the study: After transplant, at about two months, alpha-beta T cells were reportedly derived from several hundred expanded graft clones. After one year, T-cell counts and TCRbeta diversity mostly came from new T cells. At day 60, the high TCRbeta diversity found in some patients originated from recipient T cells and thymic progenitors that had survived.

Notes on this clonotype: Its antigen remains unidentified.

The CDR3 totals 15 residues. The source was PBMCs, mostly from graft donor cells, collected 360 days after TCRalphabeta/CD19-depleted stem cell transplant. This receptor was identified in a male patient aged 10-17 years who had a stem cell transplant for acute myeloid leukemia, so the T cells may come from the graft donor. The chain has TRBV21-1 and TRBJ2-3; the D segment call TRBD2 is taken from the table without a DNA check. TRBV21-1 is termed a pseudogene. In DNA, the CDR3 is TGTGCCAGCAAAGGGGTAGCGGGAGCATTAGATACGCAGTATTTT. This gives the protein CASKGVAGALDTQYF.